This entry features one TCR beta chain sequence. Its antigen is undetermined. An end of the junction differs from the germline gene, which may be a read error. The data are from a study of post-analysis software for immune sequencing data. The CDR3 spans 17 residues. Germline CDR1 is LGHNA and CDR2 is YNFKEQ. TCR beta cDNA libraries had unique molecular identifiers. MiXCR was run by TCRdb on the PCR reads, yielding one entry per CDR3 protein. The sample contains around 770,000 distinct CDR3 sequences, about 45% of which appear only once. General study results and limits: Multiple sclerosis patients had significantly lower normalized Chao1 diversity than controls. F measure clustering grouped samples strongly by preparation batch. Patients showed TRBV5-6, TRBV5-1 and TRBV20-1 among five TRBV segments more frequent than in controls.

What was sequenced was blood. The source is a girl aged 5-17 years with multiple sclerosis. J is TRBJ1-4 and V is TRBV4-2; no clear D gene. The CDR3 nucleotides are TGTGCCAGCAGCCAAGAGTTGGCGGCTGCAACTAATGAAAAACTGTCTTTT. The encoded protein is CASSQELAAATNEKLSF.